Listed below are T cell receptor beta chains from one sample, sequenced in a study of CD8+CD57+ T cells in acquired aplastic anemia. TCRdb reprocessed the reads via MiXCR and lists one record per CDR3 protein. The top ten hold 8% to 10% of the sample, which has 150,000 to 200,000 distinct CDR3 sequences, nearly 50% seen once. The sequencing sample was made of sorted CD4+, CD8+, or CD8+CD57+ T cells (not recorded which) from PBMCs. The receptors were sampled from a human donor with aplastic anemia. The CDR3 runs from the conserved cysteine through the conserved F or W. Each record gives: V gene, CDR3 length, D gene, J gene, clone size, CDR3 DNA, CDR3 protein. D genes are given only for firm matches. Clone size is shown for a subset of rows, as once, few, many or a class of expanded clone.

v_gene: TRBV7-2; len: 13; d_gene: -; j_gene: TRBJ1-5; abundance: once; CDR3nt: TGTGCCAGCAGCTGGACAGAGAATCAGCCCCAGCATTTT; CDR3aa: CASSWTENQPQHF
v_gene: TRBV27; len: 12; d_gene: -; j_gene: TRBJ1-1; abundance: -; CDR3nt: TGTGCCAGCAGGAGGAGCAGCACTGAAGCTTTCTTT; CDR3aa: CASRRSSTEAFF
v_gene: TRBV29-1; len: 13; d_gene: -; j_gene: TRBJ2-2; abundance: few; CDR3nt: TGCAGCGTTGTAGTCAGGAACACCGGGGAGCTGTTTTTT; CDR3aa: CSVVVRNTGELFF
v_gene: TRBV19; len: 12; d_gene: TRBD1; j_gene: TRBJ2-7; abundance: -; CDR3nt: TGTGCCAGTGGGGACAGGGGTTACGAGCAGTACTTC; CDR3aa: CASGDRGYEQYF
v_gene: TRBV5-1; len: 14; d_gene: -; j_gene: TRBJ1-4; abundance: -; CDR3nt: TGCGCCAGCAGCTTCGGAGGAGAGAGCGAAAAACTGTTTTTT; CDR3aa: CASSFGGESEKLFF
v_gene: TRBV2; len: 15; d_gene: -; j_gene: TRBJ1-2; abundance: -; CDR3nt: TGTGCCAGCTTGGATCAGGTGGGCTCTAACTATGGCTACACCTTC; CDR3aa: CASLDQVGSNYGYTF
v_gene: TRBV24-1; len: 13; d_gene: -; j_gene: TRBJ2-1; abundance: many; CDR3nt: TGTGCCACCAGTGATGCTTGGGGCTATGAGCAGTTCTTC; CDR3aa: CATSDAWGYEQFF
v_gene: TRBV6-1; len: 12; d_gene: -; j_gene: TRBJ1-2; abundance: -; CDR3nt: TGTGCCAGCAGGGACGGGCACTATGGCTACACCTTC; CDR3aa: CASRDGHYGYTF
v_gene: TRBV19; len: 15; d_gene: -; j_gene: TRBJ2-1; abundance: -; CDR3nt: TGTGCCAGTAGTGTAGGAACAAACCCGTACAATGAGCAGTTCTTC; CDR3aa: CASSVGTNPYNEQFF
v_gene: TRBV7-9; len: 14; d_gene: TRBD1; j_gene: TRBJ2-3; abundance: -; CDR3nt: TGTGCCAGCCGGGGATCGGGACAGGGAAATACGCAGTATTTT; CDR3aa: CASRGSGQGNTQYF
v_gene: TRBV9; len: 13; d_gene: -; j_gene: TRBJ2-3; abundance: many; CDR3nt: TGTGCCAGCAGCGTTACTGGGACAGATACGCAGTATTTT; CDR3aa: CASSVTGTDTQYF
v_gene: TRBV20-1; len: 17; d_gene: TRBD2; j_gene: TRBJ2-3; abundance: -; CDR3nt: TGCAGTGCTCAACCCCCCTCGGGTAGCGGGTTTGGAGATACGCAGTATTTT; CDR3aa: CSAQPPSGSGFGDTQYF
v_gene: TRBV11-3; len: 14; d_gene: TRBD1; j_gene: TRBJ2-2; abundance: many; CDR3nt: TGTGCCACCCAGAGGGGGCAGAACACCGGGGAGCTGTTTTTT; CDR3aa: CATQRGQNTGELFF
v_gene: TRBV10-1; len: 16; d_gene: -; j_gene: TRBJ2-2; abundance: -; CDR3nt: TGCGCCAGCAGCGAAACAGGGGCGGGAAACACCGGGGAGCTGTTTTTT; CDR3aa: CASSETGAGNTGELFF
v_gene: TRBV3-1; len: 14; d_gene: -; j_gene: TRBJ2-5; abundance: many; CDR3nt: TGTGCCAGCAGCCAAGACCCGACCCGGGAGACCCAGTACTTC; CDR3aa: CASSQDPTRETQYF
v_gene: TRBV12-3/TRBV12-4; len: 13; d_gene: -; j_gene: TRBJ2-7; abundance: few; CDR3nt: TGTGCCAGCAGTTCATTTCAGGGTAGCGAGCAGTACTTC; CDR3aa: CASSSFQGSEQYF
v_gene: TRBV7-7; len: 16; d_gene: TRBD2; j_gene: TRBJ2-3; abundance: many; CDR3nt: TGTGCTAGCAGCTCCGCCCGCGGGGGGATCACAGATACGCAGTATTTT; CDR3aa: CASSSARGGITDTQYF
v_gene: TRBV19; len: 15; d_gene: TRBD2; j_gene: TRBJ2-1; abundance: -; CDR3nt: TGTGCCAGTAGGCCGGGACTAGCGGGAGTTAGTGAGCAGTTCTTC; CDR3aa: CASRPGLAGVSEQFF
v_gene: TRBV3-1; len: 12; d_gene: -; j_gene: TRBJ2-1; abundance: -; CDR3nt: TGTGCCAGCAGCCACGTAGCACCTGAGCAGTTCTTC; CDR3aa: CASSHVAPEQFF
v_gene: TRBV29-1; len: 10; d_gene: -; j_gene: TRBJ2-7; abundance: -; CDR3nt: TGCAGCGTGATGTACTACGAGCAGTACTTC; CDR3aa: CSVMYYEQYF
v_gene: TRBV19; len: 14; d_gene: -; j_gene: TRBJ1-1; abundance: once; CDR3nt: TGTGCCAGTAGGAGACTCGACAGGCCCACTGAAGCTTTCTTT; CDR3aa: CASRRLDRPTEAFF
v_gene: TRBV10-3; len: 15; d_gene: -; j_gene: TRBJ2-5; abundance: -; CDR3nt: TGTGCCAGCAGTAGGGGCCCGTACGCGCAAGAGACCCAGTACTTC; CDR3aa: CASSRGPYAQETQYF
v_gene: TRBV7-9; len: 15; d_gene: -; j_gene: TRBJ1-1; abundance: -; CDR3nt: TGTGCCAGCAGCTCGCCGGGACGGTCGAACACTGAAGCTTTCTTT; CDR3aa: CASSSPGRSNTEAFF
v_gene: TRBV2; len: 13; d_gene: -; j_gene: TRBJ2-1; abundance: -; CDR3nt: TGTGCCAGCAGGAGGGACCTTTACAATGAGCAGTTCTTC; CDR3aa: CASRRDLYNEQFF
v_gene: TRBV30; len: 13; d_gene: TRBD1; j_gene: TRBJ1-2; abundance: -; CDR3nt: TGTGCCTATTTGACAGGGGGCCACTATGGCTACACCTTC; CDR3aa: CAYLTGGHYGYTF
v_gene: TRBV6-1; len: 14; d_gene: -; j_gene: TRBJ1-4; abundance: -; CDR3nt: TGTGCCGGCAGGTGGACAGCTTCCAATGAAAAACTGTTTTTT; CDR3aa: CAGRWTASNEKLFF
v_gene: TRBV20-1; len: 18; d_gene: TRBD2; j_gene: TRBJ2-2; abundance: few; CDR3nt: TGCAGTGCTAGAGATTCGGGACTAGCGGGAGTAGTTGCCGGGGAGCTGTTTTTT; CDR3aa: CSARDSGLAGVVAGELFF
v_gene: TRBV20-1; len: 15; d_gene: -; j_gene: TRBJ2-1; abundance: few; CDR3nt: TGCAGTGCTCTCCTCCTGGACTACGCCTACAATGAGCAGTTCTTC; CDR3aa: CSALLLDYAYNEQFF
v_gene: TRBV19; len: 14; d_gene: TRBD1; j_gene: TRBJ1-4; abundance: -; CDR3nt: TGTGCCAGTAGTACAGGGACAGGGAGGGAAAAACTGTTTTTT; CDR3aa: CASSTGTGREKLFF
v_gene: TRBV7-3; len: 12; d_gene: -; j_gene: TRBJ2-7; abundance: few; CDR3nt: TGTGCCAGCAGCCCAAAGGCCTACGAGCAGTACTTC; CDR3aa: CASSPKAYEQYF
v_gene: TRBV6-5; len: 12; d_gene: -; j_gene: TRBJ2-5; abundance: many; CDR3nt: TGTGCCAGCAGTAACCCAGGAGAGACCCAGTACTTC; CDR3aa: CASSNPGETQYF
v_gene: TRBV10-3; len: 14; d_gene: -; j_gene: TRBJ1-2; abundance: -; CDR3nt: TGTGCCATCAGTGAGTCGACACGGAACTATGGCTACACCTTC; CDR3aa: CAISESTRNYGYTF
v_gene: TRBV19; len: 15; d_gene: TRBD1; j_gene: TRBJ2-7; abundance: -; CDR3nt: TGTGCCAGTAGTATCATAGGACAGGGGGCCTACGAGCAGTACTTC; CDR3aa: CASSIIGQGAYEQYF
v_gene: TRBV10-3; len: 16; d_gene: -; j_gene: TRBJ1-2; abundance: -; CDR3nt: TGTGCCATCAGAGGGACAATCACCGGGGCTCCCTATGGCTACACCTTC; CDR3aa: CAIRGTITGAPYGYTF
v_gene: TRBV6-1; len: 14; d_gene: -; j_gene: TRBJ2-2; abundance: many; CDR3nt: TGTGCCAGCACAGGACAGCGGAACACCGGGGAGCTGTTTTTT; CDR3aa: CASTGQRNTGELFF
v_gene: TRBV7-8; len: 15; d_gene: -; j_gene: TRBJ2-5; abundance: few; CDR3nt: TGTGCCAGCAGCGTCCAGTGGGCTGAGCGAGAGACCCAGTACTTC; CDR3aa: CASSVQWAERETQYF
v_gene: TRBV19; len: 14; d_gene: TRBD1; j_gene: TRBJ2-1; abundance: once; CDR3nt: TGTGCCAGTACAAGTATTGACAGGGGGGATGAGCAGTTCTTC; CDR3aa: CASTSIDRGDEQFF
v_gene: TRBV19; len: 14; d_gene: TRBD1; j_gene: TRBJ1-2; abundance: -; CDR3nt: TGTGCCAGTAGTAGACAGGGAAAGGAATATGGCTACACCTTC; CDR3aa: CASSRQGKEYGYTF
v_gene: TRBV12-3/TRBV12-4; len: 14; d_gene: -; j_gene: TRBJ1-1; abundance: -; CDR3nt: TGTGCCAGCATTGAATTGGCTACTAACACTGAAGCTTTCTTT; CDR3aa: CASIELATNTEAFF
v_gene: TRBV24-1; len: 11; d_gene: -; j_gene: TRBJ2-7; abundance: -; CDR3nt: TGTGCCAGCAGCCAAACTTACGGGCAGTACTTC; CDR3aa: CASSQTYGQYF
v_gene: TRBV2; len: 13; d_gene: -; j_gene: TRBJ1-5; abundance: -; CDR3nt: TGTGCCAGCAATGGGAGGACTTCCGGGACGCAGCATTTT; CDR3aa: CASNGRTSGTQHF
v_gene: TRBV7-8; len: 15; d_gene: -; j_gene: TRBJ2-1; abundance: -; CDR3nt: TGTGCCAGCAGCTTAGTCCGACAGGACACAGATACGCAGTTCTTC; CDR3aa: CASSLVRQDTDTQFF
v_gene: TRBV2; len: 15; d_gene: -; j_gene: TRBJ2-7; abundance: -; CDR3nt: TGTGCCAGCAGTTTCACGGCTCCCGGATCCGGCGAGCAGTACTTC; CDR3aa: CASSFTAPGSGEQYF
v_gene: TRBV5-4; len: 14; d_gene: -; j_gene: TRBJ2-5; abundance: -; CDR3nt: TGTGCCAGCAGCTTGAGCCAGGGAGTACAGACCCAGTACTTC; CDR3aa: CASSLSQGVQTQYF
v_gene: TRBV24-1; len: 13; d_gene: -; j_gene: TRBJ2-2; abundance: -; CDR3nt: TGTGCCACCAAGGGATCGAACACCGGGGAGCTGTTTTTT; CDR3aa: CATKGSNTGELFF
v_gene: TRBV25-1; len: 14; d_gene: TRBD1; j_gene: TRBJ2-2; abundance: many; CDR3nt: TGTGCCAGCAGTGTAGGGGGCGCGAACGGGGAGCTGTTTTTT; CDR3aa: CASSVGGANGELFF
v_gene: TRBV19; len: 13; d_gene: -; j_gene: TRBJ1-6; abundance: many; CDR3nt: TGTGCCAGTAGTACCACCGATAATTCACCCCTCCACTTT; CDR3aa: CASSTTDNSPLHF
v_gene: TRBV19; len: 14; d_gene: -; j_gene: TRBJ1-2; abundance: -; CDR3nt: TGTGCCAGTAGTAACCAGGAAAGGGTCTATGGCTACACCTTC; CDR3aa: CASSNQERVYGYTF
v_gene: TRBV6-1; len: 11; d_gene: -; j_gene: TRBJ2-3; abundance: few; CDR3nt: TGTGCCAGCAGTGGGGGGTATACGCAGTATTTT; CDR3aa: CASSGGYTQYF
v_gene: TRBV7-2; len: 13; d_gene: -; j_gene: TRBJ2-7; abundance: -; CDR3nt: TGTGCCAGCAGCTTGGAGGAGACCTACGAGCAGTACTTC; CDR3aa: CASSLEETYEQYF
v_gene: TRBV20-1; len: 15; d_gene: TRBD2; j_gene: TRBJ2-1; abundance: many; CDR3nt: TGCAGTGCGAATAAAGCGGGAGGCTCCTACAATGAGCAGTTCTTC; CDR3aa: CSANKAGGSYNEQFF
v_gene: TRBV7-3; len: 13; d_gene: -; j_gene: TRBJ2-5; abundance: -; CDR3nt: TGTGCCAGCAGCCCATACCCAGGGGAGACCCAGTACTTC; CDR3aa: CASSPYPGETQYF
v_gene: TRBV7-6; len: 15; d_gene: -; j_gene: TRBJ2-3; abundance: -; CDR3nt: TGTGCCAGCAGCCAGGGAGGAGGGGGCACAGATACGCAGTATTTT; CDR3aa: CASSQGGGGTDTQYF
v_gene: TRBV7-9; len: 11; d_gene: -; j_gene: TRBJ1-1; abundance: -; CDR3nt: TGTGCCAGCGTCCTGACCACTGAAGCTTTCTTT; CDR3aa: CASVLTTEAFF
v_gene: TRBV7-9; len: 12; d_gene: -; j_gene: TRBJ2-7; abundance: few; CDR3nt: TGTGCCAGCAGCACAGGCCCCTACGAGCAGTACTTC; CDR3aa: CASSTGPYEQYF
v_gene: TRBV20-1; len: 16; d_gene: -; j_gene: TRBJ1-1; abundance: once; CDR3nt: TGCAGTGCTAGGGCCGGCGCGCCCCCGTTAAACACTGAAGCTTTCTTT; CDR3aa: CSARAGAPPLNTEAFF